This T cell receptor beta chain was obtained from a study of cytomegalovirus exposure and HLA in healthy donors. V lost 5 bases to trimming and J lost 3 bases, with 11 bases between them. This CDR3 is built from 13 residues. CDR1 is SGHDT and CDR2 is YYEEEE in the germline V gene. In the PCR, 60 Vbeta and 13 Jbeta primers were used. The protocol was immunoSEQ multiplex PCR, while the TCRdb copy is restricted to in-frame clones and leaves out a portion. This sample has around 130,000 clones, with around 80% found just once. The chain combines TRBV5-6 with TRBJ1-1; no definite D call. The sequenced material came from PBMCs. The receptor comes from a woman in her late teens or twenties in good health and CMV-seropositive. The CDR3 region has the DNA TGTGCCAGCAGATTGCGCGGTCACACTGAAGCTTTCTTT. It encodes CASRLRGHTEAFF. Supplemented by reference TRBV5-6 and TRBJ1-1, the full variable domain reads DAGVTQSPTHLIKTRGQQVTLRCSPKSGHDTVSWYQQALGQGPQFIFQYYEEEERQRGNFPDRFSGHQFPNYSSELNVNALLLGDSALYLCASRLRGHTEAFFGQGTRLTVV.